This TCR beta chain appears in the sequencing data of a study of post-analysis software for immune sequencing data. Study in general: The study covered relapsing-remitting, secondary progressive and progressive-relapsing courses of multiple sclerosis.

cDNA libraries for TCR beta contained unique molecular identifiers. Roughly 500,000 cDNA molecules were recovered from an input of 1 to 10 million T cells. A single record per CDR3 protein comes from TCRdb applying MiXCR to the PCR reads. The sample includes 350,000 to 500,000 distinct CDR3 sequences, roughly 40% of them seen just once. Trimming took 3 bases from V and 3 from J, leaving 12 bases between them. Germline values: CDR1 KGHSH, CDR2 LQKENI. The CDR3 spans 15 residues. This clonotype was detected only a few times. Its antigen is still unknown. Study-wide results and caveats: Clustering by F measure revealed strong co-clustering among samples prepared together in one batch. Versus controls, multiple sclerosis patients showed significantly lower diversity (normalized Chao1). In patients, TRBV5-6, TRBV5-1 and TRBV20-1 belonged to roughly 5 TRBV segments found more frequently than in controls.

The TCR comes from a girl between 2 and 10 years old with multiple sclerosis. The gene calls are TRBV18 and TRBJ1-5; D is perhaps TRBD1 (6 bases). The material sequenced was blood. This CDR3 is CASSPEDSSNQPQHF. Written as DNA, the CDR3 is TGTGCCAGCTCACCCGAGGACAGTTCCAATCAGCCCCAGCATTTT.